The present T cell receptor beta chain was sequenced within a study of blood T cell repertoires in COVID-19. Enrollment of patients from Seattle took place during active infection, with longitudinal follow-up. To note about this clone: Other nucleotide sequences in the sample specify the same CDR3.

The CDR3 has 14 residues. V dropped 6 bases and J dropped 1; count of bases not matched to a gene: 2. Germline CDR1 MNHEY, CDR2 SMNVEV (reference sequence). Sequenced by immunoSEQ multiplex PCR; TCRdb stores in-frame clones only, minus some. The sample consists of 400,000 or so clones, about 90% of them appearing once. The V gene is TRBV27, the J gene TRBJ2-7; 11 bases map to TRBD2. Sequencing input: peripheral blood. The sequence came from a man between 18 and 35 years old with COVID-19, enrolled during active disease. CDR3 sequence reads: CASRLAGGSYEQYF. The CDR3, as DNA: TGTGCCAGCAGATTAGCGGGAGGGTCCTACGAGCAGTACTTC.